This section outlines one T cell receptor beta chain sequence together with its context. Its antigen is as yet unknown. The V and J ends lost 2 bases and 0 bases respectively, with 14 bases between them. Germline loops: CDR1 SGHNT, CDR2 YENEEA. The CDR3 runs 18 residues. The sample originates from a study of T cell responses to AZD1222 COVID-19 vaccine. General study results and limits: Spike was spanned by vaccine-associated CD4 TCRs, which were dominant at 160-218 and 743-854. Repertoire collection took place solely once the T cell response had peaked. Donor demographics were predominantly white British with a female majority; clonal diversity may be underestimated.

Assay: immunoSEQ multiplex PCR; the TCRdb copy retains only in-frame clones and omits some. The sample consists of some 150,000 clones, about nine tenths of them appearing once. The chain joins TRBV11-3 to TRBJ2-6, with unresolved D. This material consisted of peripheral blood, taken 28 days after the second dose of the MenACWY control vaccine. This TCR came from an adult who received the MenACWY meningococcal vaccine as a control. The CDR3 is CASSLSTPFNSGANVLTF. CDR3 nucleotides: TGTGCCAGCAGCTTAAGTACCCCTTTTAACTCTGGGGCCAACGTCCTGACTTTC.